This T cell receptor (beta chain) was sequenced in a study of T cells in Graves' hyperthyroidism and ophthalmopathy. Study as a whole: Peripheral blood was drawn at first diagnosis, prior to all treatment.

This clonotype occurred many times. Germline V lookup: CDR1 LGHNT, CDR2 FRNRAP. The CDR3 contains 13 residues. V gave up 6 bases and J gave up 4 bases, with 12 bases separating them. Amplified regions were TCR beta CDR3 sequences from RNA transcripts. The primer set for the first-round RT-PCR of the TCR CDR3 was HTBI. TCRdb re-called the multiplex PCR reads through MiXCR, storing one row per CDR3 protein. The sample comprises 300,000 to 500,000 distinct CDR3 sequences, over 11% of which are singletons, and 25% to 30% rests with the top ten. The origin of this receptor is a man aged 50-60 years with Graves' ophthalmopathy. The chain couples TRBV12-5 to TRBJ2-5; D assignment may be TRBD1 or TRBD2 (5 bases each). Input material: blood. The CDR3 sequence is CASGPRGGETQYF. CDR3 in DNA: TGTGCTAGTGGACCCCGTGGGGGAGAGACCCAGTACTTC.